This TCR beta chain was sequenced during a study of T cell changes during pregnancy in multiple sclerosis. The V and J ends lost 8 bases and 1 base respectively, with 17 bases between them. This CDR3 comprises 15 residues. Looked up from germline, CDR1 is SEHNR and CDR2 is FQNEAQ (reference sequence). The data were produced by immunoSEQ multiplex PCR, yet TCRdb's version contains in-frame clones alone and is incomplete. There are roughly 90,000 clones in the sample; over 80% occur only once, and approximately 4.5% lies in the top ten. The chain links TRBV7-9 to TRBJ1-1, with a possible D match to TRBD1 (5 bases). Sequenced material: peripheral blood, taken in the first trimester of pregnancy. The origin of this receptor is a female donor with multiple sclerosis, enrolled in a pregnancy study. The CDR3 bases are TGTGCCAGCGGTGATGGGGGGACGGCGAACACTGAAGCTTTCTTT. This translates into CASGDGGTANTEAFF.